This TCR beta chain was profiled in a study of T cell responses to AZD1222 COVID-19 vaccine. General study points: At 160-218 and 743-854, vaccine-associated CD4 TCRs were dominant, and they spanned spike. Seropositive at baseline were only five or six AZD1222 recipients. Most donors were white British and more were female, and clonal diversity was possibly underestimated.

Regarding this clone: Its matching antigen is unknown. A read error may produce the germline difference seen at one junction end.

Second-dose recipients at about 4 or about 12 weeks were treated as one pooled group. From germline, CDR1 is SNHLY and CDR2 FYNNEI. The CDR3 spans 13 residues. Clones were sequenced by immunoSEQ multiplex PCR, and TCRdb holds only the in-frame ones, with some missing. The table shows about 110,000 clones, with roughly 89% occurring only once. The TCR comes from an adult who received the AZD1222 COVID-19 vaccine. The sequences come from peripheral blood, collected 28 days after the second AZD1222 dose. V is TRBV2 and J is TRBJ2-5, with 7 bases lining up with TRBD1. The CDR3 bases are TGTGCCAGCAGGGAAGGGGGCCGCGAGACCCAGTACTTC. Translating gives CASREGGRETQYF.